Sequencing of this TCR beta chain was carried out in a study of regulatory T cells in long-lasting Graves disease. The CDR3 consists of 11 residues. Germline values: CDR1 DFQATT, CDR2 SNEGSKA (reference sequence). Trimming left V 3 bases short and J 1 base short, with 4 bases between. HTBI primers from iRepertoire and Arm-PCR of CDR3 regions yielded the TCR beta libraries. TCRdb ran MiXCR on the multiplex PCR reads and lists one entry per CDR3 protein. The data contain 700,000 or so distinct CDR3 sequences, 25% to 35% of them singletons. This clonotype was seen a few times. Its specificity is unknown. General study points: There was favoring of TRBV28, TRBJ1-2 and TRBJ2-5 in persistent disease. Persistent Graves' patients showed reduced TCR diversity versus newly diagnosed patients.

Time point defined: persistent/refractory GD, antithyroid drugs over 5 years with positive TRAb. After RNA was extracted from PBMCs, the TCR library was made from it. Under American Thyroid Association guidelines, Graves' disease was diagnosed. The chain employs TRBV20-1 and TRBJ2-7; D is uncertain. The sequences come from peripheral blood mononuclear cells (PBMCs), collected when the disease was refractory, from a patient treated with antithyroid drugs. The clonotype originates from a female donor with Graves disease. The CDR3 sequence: CSASPSYEQYF. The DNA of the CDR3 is TGCAGTGCTAGCCCATCCTACGAGCAGTACTTC.